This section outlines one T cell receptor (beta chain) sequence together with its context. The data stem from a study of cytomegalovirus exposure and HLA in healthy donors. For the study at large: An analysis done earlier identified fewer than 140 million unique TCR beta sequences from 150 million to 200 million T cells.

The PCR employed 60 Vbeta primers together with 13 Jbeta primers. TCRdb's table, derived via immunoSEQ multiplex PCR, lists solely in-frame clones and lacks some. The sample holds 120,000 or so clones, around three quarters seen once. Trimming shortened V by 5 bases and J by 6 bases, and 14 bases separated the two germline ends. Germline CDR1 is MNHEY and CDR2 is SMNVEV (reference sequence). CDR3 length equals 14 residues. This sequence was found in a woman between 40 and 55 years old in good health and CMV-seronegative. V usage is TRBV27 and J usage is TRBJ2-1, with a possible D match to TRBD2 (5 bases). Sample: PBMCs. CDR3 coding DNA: TGTGCCAGCAGTCCGGAGGAATCGGGCAATGAGCAGTTCTTC. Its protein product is CASSPEESGNEQFF.